The 18 T cell receptor beta chains reported below all come from one sample, sequenced in a study of beta chain features in type 1 diabetes. Investigators reverse transcribed all isolated RNA, so they sequenced expressed TCRB transcripts. Only in-frame clones appear in the TCRdb table, and some are missing; sequencing was by immunoSEQ multiplex PCR. The sample consists of roughly 310,000 clones, 9.5% to 11% of them appearing once. Sample: naive CD4+ T cells from blood. The receptors shown here come from a woman between 25 and 40 years old in good health.

A few counts support this clone. The chain combines TRBV28 with TRBJ2-1; 11 nucleotides align to TRBD2. The CDR3 spans 13 residues. Germline CDR1 reads MDHEN; CDR2 reads SYDVKM. Germline trimming cut 5 bases from V and 14 bases from J; bases unmatched to any gene: 8. The CDR3 protein is CASSATSGRGEFF. DNA for the CDR3: TGTGCCAGCAGTGCAACTAGCGGGAGAGGCGAGTTCTTC.

The sample holds a few counts of this clone. Distinct nucleotide sequences in the sample also encode this CDR3. This chain uses TRBV9 with TRBJ1-2, with D tentatively TRBD1 (5 bases). The V gene lost 0 bases and the J gene lost 4 bases, with 10 bases spanning the gap. The CDR3 length is 14 residues. The germline gives CDR1 SGDLS, CDR2 YYNGEE. CDR3 loop: CASSVDQGSYGYTF. CDR3 coding DNA: TGTGCCAGCAGCGTAGACCAGGGTAGCTATGGCTACACCTTC. Filled out from reference TRBV9 and TRBJ1-2, the complete variable domain reads DSGVTQTPKHLITATGQRVTLRCSPRSGDLSVYWYQQSLDQGLQFLIQYYNGEERAKGNILERFSAQQFPDLHSELNLSSLELGDSALYFCASSVDQGSYGYTFGSGTRLTVV.

The chain recombines TRBV28 with TRBJ2-1; TRBD2 is a possible D gene (5 bases). The CDR3 totals 15 residues. From germline, CDR1 is MDHEN and CDR2 SYDVKM. V lost 2 bases to trimming and J lost 0 bases, with 8 bases between them. This chain's CDR3 is CASSLEADSYNEQFF. CDR3 DNA sequence: TGTGCCAGCAGTTTAGAAGCGGACTCCTACAATGAGCAGTTCTTC.

The CDR3, as DNA: TGTGCCAGCAGCCCGAGCGGGGCAACCTACAATGAGCAGTTCTTC. Translated: CASSPSGATYNEQFF. The chain uses TRBV11-3 and TRBJ2-1; 7 bases align to TRBD2. V shed 5 bases, J shed 2 bases, and the junction held 6 bases outside the gene matches. In germline, CDR1 is SGHNT, CDR2 YENEEA. This CDR3 region has 15 residues. The complete variable domain, with remaining parts taken from reference TRBV11-3 and TRBJ2-1, reads EAGVVQSPRYKIIEKKQPVAFWCNPISGHNTLYWYLQNLGQGPELLIRYENEEAVDDSQLPKDRFSAERLKGVDSTLKIQPAELGDSAVYLCASSPSGATYNEQFFGPGTRLTVL.

In its sample, this clone was seen a few times. The chain links TRBV13 to TRBJ1-4; no clear D gene. The V gene's germline CDR1 is PRHDT and CDR2 FYEKMQ (reference sequence). V lost 5 bases, J lost 2 bases, and 15 bases lay in between. The CDR3 loop spans 16 amino acids. The CDR3: CASSPPGRSTNEKLFF. The CDR3 DNA sequence: TGTGCCAGCAGCCCGCCCGGTAGATCGACTAATGAAAAACTGTTTTTT. Full variable domain (remainder filled in from reference TRBV13 and TRBJ1-4): AAGVIQSPRHLIKEKRETATLKCYPIPRHDTVYWYQQGPGQDPQFLISFYEKMQSDKGSIPDRFSAQQFSDYHSELNMSSLELGDSALYFCASSPPGRSTNEKLFFGSGTQLSVL.

The CDR3 bases are TGTGCCAGCTCACCACAAACAGGGGAAAATCAGCCCCAGCATTTT. Protein sequence: CASSPQTGENQPQHF. The chain joins TRBV18 to TRBJ1-5; 7 bases line up with TRBD1. CDR1 KGHSH and CDR2 LQKENI come from the germline V gene. The V segment lost 1 base and the J segment 4 bases; nucleotides outside the gene matches: 4. The CDR3 spans 15 residues.

As regards this clone: Other DNA sequences of this sample code for an identical CDR3. The gene calls are TRBV7-2 and TRBJ2-5; no firm D call. V was clipped by 5 bases and J by 5 bases, with 6 bases between them. Germline CDR1 and CDR2: SGHTA and FQGNSA. There are 11 residues in the CDR3. CDR3 sequence reads: CASSLSETQYF. The CDR3 DNA reads TGTGCCAGCAGCCTTTCGGAGACCCAGTACTTC.

In this sample, this clone turned up a few times. The CDR3 protein is CASSVQEDTEAFF. CDR3 DNA: TGTGCCAGCAGCGTTCAGGAAGACACTGAAGCTTTCTTT. The chain combines TRBV7-3 with TRBJ1-1, with unresolved D. Germline assignment: CDR1 SGHTA and CDR2 FQGTGA. The V and J ends lost 5 bases and 3 bases respectively, with 10 bases between them. The CDR3 is 13 amino acids. The full variable domain, rest sourced from reference TRBV7-3 and TRBJ1-1, is GAGVSQTPSNKVTEKGKYVELRCDPISGHTALYWYRQSLGQGPEFLIYFQGTGAADDSGLPNDRFFAVRPEGSVSTLKIQRTERGDSAVYLCASSVQEDTEAFFGQGTRLTVV.

This chain joins TRBV4-3 and TRBJ2-7; 7 nucleotides line up with TRBD1. The CDR3 is 15 residues long. CDR1 is LGHNA and CDR2 is YSLEER in the germline V gene. J gave up 2 bases and V 3 bases, and 7 bases lay outside the gene matches. The CDR3 DNA reads TGCGCCAGCAGCCATATCGCAGGGGGTCCCTACGAGCAGTACTTC. It specifies CASSHIAGGPYEQYF.

The genes are TRBV9 and TRBJ2-1, with 10 positions matching TRBD2. Germline V CDR1 and CDR2: SGDLS, YYNGEE. V lost 3 bases and J lost 2; bases outside the gene matches: 11. The CDR3 contains 18 residues. The CDR3 here is CASSAALSGLAAYNEQFF. CDR3 DNA: TGTGCCAGCAGCGCAGCCCTCTCTGGACTAGCGGCCTACAATGAGCAGTTCTTC.

Only a few counts were recorded for this clone. The rearrangement links TRBV2 to TRBJ2-5; unclear D gene. The V end lost 11 bases, the J end lost 1 base, and 14 bases lay between the germline ends. Per the germline V gene, CDR1 is SNHLY and CDR2 is FYNNEI. There are 13 residues in the CDR3. The CDR3 sequence: CAAHLYSQETQYF. The DNA of the CDR3 is TGTGCCGCCCACCTGTACAGCCAAGAGACCCAGTACTTC. The variable domain in full, with the rest retrieved from reference TRBV2 and TRBJ2-5, is EPEVTQTPSHQVTQMGQEVILRCVPISNHLYFYWYRQILGQKVEFLVSFYNNEISEKSEIFDDQFSVERPDGSNFTLKIRSTKLEDSAMYFCAAHLYSQETQYFGPGTRLLVL.

The chain employs TRBV9 and TRBJ2-2; no clear D gene. CDR3 length: 14 residues. Germline CDR1 reads SGDLS; CDR2 reads YYNGEE. V was shortened by 0 bases and J by 4 bases, with 7 bases between the two germline ends. Here the CDR3 reads CASSVVELTGELFF. CDR3 nucleotide sequence: TGTGCCAGCAGCGTAGTGGAGCTCACCGGGGAGCTGTTTTTT.

This clone occurred a few times. Here the CDR3 DNA reads TGTGCCAGCTCACCATCGGGCGGGGCGGAGGCCCAGTACTTC. This gives the protein CASSPSGGAEAQYF. V gene TRBV18 combines with J gene TRBJ2-5; D perhaps matches TRBD2 (6 bases). V shed 2 bases and J shed 9 bases, with 16 bases lying between them. The CDR3 length is 14 residues. Per the germline V gene, CDR1 is KGHSH and CDR2 is LQKENI. Together with reference TRBV18 and TRBJ2-5, the CDR3 gives the full variable domain: NAGVMQNPRHLVRRRGQEARLRCSPMKGHSHVYWYRQLPEEGLKFMVYLQKENIIDESGMPKERFSAEFPKEGPSILRIQQVVRGDSAAYFCASSPSGGAEAQYFGPGTRLLVL.

The chain has TRBV6-5 and TRBJ2-7, with D possibly matching TRBD2 (7 bases). Germline CDR1 is MNHEY and CDR2 is SVGAGI. The CDR3 has 14 amino acids. The germline V and J ends were trimmed by 2 bases and 2 bases, with 10 bases remaining between them. CDR3 bases: TGTGCCAGCAGTTACGCGGGGGCCCCCTACGAGCAGTACTTC. Translated, it gives CASSYAGAPYEQYF.

Only a few counts were recorded for this clone. The chain is built from TRBV11-2 and TRBJ2-1; the D is unclear. Trimming removed 7 bases from V and 2 bases from J, with 12 bases in between. The CDR3 contains 14 residues. The germline gives CDR1 SGHAT, CDR2 FQNNGV. The CDR3, as DNA: TGTGCCAGCACCTCTTCCTGGCCCTACAATGAGCAGTTCTTC. It is translated as CASTSSWPYNEQFF.

The V call is TRBV4-3, the J call TRBJ2-1; tentatively, D is TRBD2 (5 bases). The CDR3 sequence is 13 residues long. Germline CDR1 is LGHNA and CDR2 is YSLEER. V lost 2 bases to trimming and J lost 8 bases, with 10 bases between them. The chain's CDR3 is CASSQLAGDEQFF. The CDR3 DNA is TGCGCCAGCAGCCAACTCGCGGGCGATGAGCAGTTCTTC.

Only a few counts were recorded for this clone. The J gene is TRBJ2-2, the V gene TRBV7-3; 8 nucleotides align to TRBD2. CDR3 length: 16 amino acids. Germline CDR1 SGHTA, CDR2 FQGTGA. The V and J ends lost 5 bases and 2 bases, in that order; junction bases with no gene match: 7. Here the CDR3 reads CASSALAALNTGELFF. In DNA, the CDR3 is TGTGCCAGCAGCGCACTAGCGGCCCTAAACACCGGGGAGCTGTTTTTT.

The CDR3 sequence is CASKRAGVSYNEQFF. The CDR3 nucleotides read TGTGCCAGTAAACGGGCGGGAGTCTCCTACAATGAGCAGTTCTTC. J is TRBJ2-1 and V is TRBV19, with 7 bases lining up with TRBD2. CDR1 is LNHDA, CDR2 SQIVND, per germline (reference sequence). V gave up 7 bases and J gave up 0 bases; unmatched junction bases: 6. This CDR3 has 15 amino acids. Full variable domain (rest looked up from reference TRBV19 and TRBJ2-1): DGGITQSPKYLFRKEGQNVTLSCEQNLNHDAMYWYRQDPGQGLRLIYYSQIVNDFQKGDIAEGYSVSREKKESFPLTVTSAQKNPTAFYLCASKRAGVSYNEQFFGPGTRLTVL.